The rows below give T cell receptor beta chains drawn from one sample of a study of OX40 agonist ivuxolimab in advanced cancers. Only in-frame clones appear in the TCRdb table, and some are missing; sequencing was by immunoSEQ multiplex PCR. The table includes about 78,000 clones, 80% to 85% detected once. The sequencing used CD4+ or CD8+ T cells sorted from blood, collected in a trial of the OX40 agonist ivuxolimab. The receptors were gathered from an adult with an advanced solid tumor such as melanoma, head and neck, liver or kidney cancer. The CDR3 runs from the conserved cysteine through the conserved F or W. A D gene is named only where the DNA matches it firmly. Where a row states a size, it is once, few, many or the class of an expanded clone; other rows omit it.

cdr3_nt cdr3_aa cdr3_length d_call clone_size j_call v_call
TGTGCCAGCAGTTTTATCTATGGCTACACCTTC CASSFIYGYTF 11 NA few TRBJ1-2 TRBV28
TGTGCCAGCAGCCTCAACCGGGTTTTTGCGGAGCAGTACTTC CASSLNRVFAEQYF 14 NA NA TRBJ2-7 TRBV7-2
TGTGCCAGCAGCTTGGAGGCAGGGTCCTACGAGCAGTACTTC CASSLEAGSYEQYF 14 NA NA TRBJ2-7 TRBV5-4
TGTGCCAGCAGGAGGGATTCCCTAGCCCTCCGGAATAATCAGCCCCAGCATTTT CASRRDSLALRNNQPQHF 18 NA NA TRBJ1-5 TRBV28
TGTGCCAGCAGCCATTCACAGGTGACCGGGGAGCTGTTTTTT CASSHSQVTGELFF 14 NA NA TRBJ2-2 TRBV14
TGTGCCATCAGTAAAAACACAGTGAAGAACACTGAAGCTTTCTTT CAISKNTVKNTEAFF 15 NA few TRBJ1-1 TRBV10-3
TGTGCCAGCAGTTCTACCGGGACTAGCGGGTTGGGCAATGAGCAGTTCTTC CASSSTGTSGLGNEQFF 17 TRBD2 NA TRBJ2-1 TRBV28
TGTGCCACCGGGGCCGTGATCTATGGCTACACCTTC CATGAVIYGYTF 12 NA NA TRBJ1-2 TRBV6-6
TGTGCCAGCAGCGCGACCGGGACAGGGGGTCAAGAGCAGTACTTC CASSATGTGGQEQYF 15 TRBD1 NA TRBJ2-7 TRBV9
TGTGCCAGTACGGACAGTAGCTCCTACGAGCAGTACTTC CASTDSSSYEQYF 13 NA NA TRBJ2-7 TRBV19
TGTGCCAGCAGCCCCCGGACAGGGACACCCCTCCACTTT CASSPRTGTPLHF 13 TRBD1 NA TRBJ1-6 TRBV5-4